This entry features one TCR beta chain sequence. The antigen remains unidentified. Then a second PCR, running roughly 6 to 11 cycles, was carried out with a sample-barcoded 5' primer and a J-beta primer mix. Every molecule of cDNA carried a tag from a template-switch adaptor with 12 random nucleotides. In TCRdb, the 5' RACE reads were re-called with MiXCR into one record per CDR3 protein. In the table there are hundreds of thousands of distinct CDR3 sequences, around half of which are singletons. CDR3 length equals 14 residues. J lost 3 bases, V lost 5 bases, and 5 bases had no gene match. In germline, CDR1 is SGHAT, CDR2 FQDESV (reference sequence). This specimen comes from a study of blood T cells in healthy people across ages. Study-level results: It was not possible, with unsorted PBMCs, to conclusively compare naive and antigen-experienced cells.

Donors were systemically healthy Caucasian individuals from Russia aged roughly 6 to 100 years. The authors drew approximately 9 milliliters of peripheral blood from each donor. The chain employs TRBV11-1 and TRBJ1-2, with 8 nucleotides matching TRBD1. The TCR comes from a woman aged 55-75 years in good health. The sample consisted of blood. In DNA form, the CDR3 reads TGTGCCAGCAGCCCCCGGACAGGGTACTATGGCTACACCTTC. Protein sequence: CASSPRTGYYGYTF.